This T cell receptor (beta chain) was identified in a study of beta chain features in type 1 diabetes. Points from the study as a whole: TCRB repertoires of naive, central memory and Treg cells appeared more similar among patients than among healthy donors. In patients and controls equally, PCR might favor templates that are shorter. Researchers report that Type 1 diabetes patients had moderately but significantly shorter TCRB CDR3s across all four CD4+ subsets.

Every donor provided one heparinised blood draw, which averaged around 110 mL. Trimming pared 6 bases from V and 0 bases from J, leaving 19 bases between. CDR1 and CDR2 from the germline V gene are SNHLY and FYNNEI. The CDR3 contains 17 residues. As for this clone: Its specificity is not known.

TCRB transcripts that were expressed got sequenced, as all of the isolated RNA had been reverse transcribed. Sequencing used immunoSEQ multiplex PCR; TCRdb keeps in-frame clones, though not all of them. Of a few hundred thousand clones in the sample, about 14% were seen once. V and J are TRBV2 and TRBJ2-3; possibly TRBD2 for D (6 bases). Sequenced sample: naive CD4+ T cells from blood. The source of this sequence is a woman aged 18-29 years with type 1 diabetes. The DNA for the CDR3 is TGTGCCAGCAGAAAGGGACTCACATCCACTAGCACAGATACGCAGTATTTT. Amino acid sequence: CASRKGLTSTSTDTQYF.